A single sample gave rise to the 16 T cell receptor beta chains below, sequenced in a study of blood T cells in healthy people across ages. The authors ran a second PCR of roughly 6 to 12 cycles using a sample-barcoded 5' primer and a J-beta primer mix. TCRdb re-derived calls from the 5' RACE reads in MiXCR, one entry per CDR3 protein. Of roughly 640,000 distinct CDR3 sequences listed, under 30% are singletons. Sequences were obtained from blood. The receptors shown here come from a woman of 80 years or more in good health.

The rearrangement joins TRBV28 to TRBJ2-1; D assignment may be TRBD1 or TRBD2 (6 bases each). Trimming took 4 bases from V and 10 from J, leaving 11 bases between them. CDR1 and CDR2 from the germline V gene are MDHEN and SYDVKM. The CDR3 runs to 12 residues. Here the CDR3 DNA reads TGTGCCAGCAGTTCCGGGGGCTACGAGCAGTTCTTC. Translation gives CASSSGGYEQFF. The full variable domain, in which reference TRBV28 and TRBJ2-1 provide the parts outside the CDR3, is DVKVTQSSRYLVKRTGEKVFLECVQDMDHENMFWYRQDPGLGLRLIYFSYDVKMKEKGDIPEGYSVSREKKERFSLILESASTNQTSMYLCASSSGGYEQFFGPGTRLTVL.

This clonotype was observed many times. A read error may be the cause here, since a much bigger clone is one base away. This chain joins TRBV5-6 and TRBJ2-7; perhaps TRBD2 as D (6 bases). The germline V and J ends were trimmed by 0 bases and 7 bases, with 26 bases remaining between them. The CDR3 contains 18 residues. CDR1 and CDR2 (germline): SGHDT, YYEEEE. CDR3 residues: CASSLVQNMAGIAHEQYF. DNA for the CDR3: TGTGCCAGCAGCTTGGTTCAGAATATGGCGGGGATCGCCCATGAGCAGTACTTC.

This clonotype was picked up a small number of times. J is TRBJ1-1 and V is TRBV5-1, with 7 positions matching TRBD1. CDR1 and CDR2 (germline): SGHRS, YFSETQ. Trimming at V came to 4 bases and at J to 3 bases, leaving 9 bases not matched to a gene. The CDR3 contains 15 residues. The CDR3 DNA sequence: TGCGCCAGCAGCCCGGGAGGGACAGCAGACACTGAAGCTTTCTTT. Amino acid sequence: CASSPGGTADTEAFF.

This clonotype has at least ten counts. The gene calls are TRBV7-9 and TRBJ2-1; maybe TRBD2 (7 bases). V lost 2 bases, J lost 1 base, and 12 bases lay in between. Germline CDR1 SEHNR, CDR2 FQNEAQ (reference sequence). This CDR3 is built from 16 residues. This chain's CDR3 is CASSLRGGGSYNEQFF. The CDR3 DNA reads TGTGCCAGCAGCTTAAGGGGGGGGGGGTCCTACAATGAGCAGTTCTTC.

As for this clonotype: Since a much larger clone is just one base distant, this may be a read error. The chain combines TRBV4-3 with TRBJ1-1; 7 nucleotides line up with TRBD1. Germline CDR1 and CDR2: LGHNA and YSLEER. There are 15 residues in the CDR3. The CDR3 reads CANSPGQTYNTEAFF. The DNA for the CDR3 is TGCGCCAACAGCCCGGGACAGACTTACAACACTGAAGCTTTCTTT.

Many counts were recorded for this clonotype. A clone one base away is much larger, so this may be a read error. The genes are TRBV5-1 and TRBJ2-7, with D possibly being TRBD1 (5 bases). V shed 3 bases and J shed 4 bases, with 14 bases lying between them. Germline CDR1 and CDR2: SGHRS and YFSETQ. This CDR3 is built from 14 residues. The CDR3 nucleotides read TGCGCCAGCAGCTGGCAGGGAATCGGGTACGAGCAGTACTTC. Amino acid sequence: CASSWQGIGYEQYF.

The chain combines TRBV30 with TRBJ2-4; 8 positions agree with TRBD2. CDR1 is GTSNPN and CDR2 is SVGIG in the germline V gene (reference sequence). The length of the CDR3 is 14 residues. J lost 13 bases, V lost 2 bases, and 13 bases had no gene match. Here the CDR3 reads CAWSSGLVKYGQYF. CDR3 nucleotides: TGTGCCTGGAGTTCGGGACTAGTCAAATACGGGCAGTACTTC. The whole variable domain, remainder taken from reference TRBV30 and TRBJ2-4, is SQTIHQWPATLVQPVGSPLSLECTVEGTSNPNLYWYRQAAGRGLQLLFYSVGIGQISSEVPQNLSASRPQDRQFILSSKKLLLSDSGFYLCAWSSGLVKYGQYFGAGTRLSVL.

In the case of this clonotype: Its ends do not fully match the called genes, so a read error is possible. The chain links TRBV18 to TRBJ2-3, with 8 bases matching TRBD2. The CDR3 has 17 residues. Per germline, CDR1 KGHSH and CDR2 LQKENI. The CDR3, as DNA: TGTGTCAGCTCACCACGGGTTCGGGGGGGCCAGGCAGATACGCAGTATTTT. Protein product: CVSSPRVRGGQADTQYF.

The V call is TRBV5-1, the J call TRBJ2-6; the D gene could be TRBD1 or TRBD2 (5 bases each). The V gene lost 4 bases and the J gene lost 1 base, with 18 bases spanning the gap. CDR3 length: 18 amino acids. CDR1 and CDR2 (germline): SGHRS, YFSETQ. CDR3 coding DNA: TGCGCCAGCAGCGTGCCGGGACCGCCTTTATCTGGGGCCAACGTCCTGACTTTC. Amino acid sequence: CASSVPGPPLSGANVLTF. The variable domain in full, with the rest retrieved from reference TRBV5-1 and TRBJ2-6, is KAGVTQTPRYLIKTRGQQVTLSCSPISGHRSVSWYQQTPGQGLQFLFEYFSETQRNKGNFPGRFSGRQFSNSRSEMNVSTLELGDSALYLCASSVPGPPLSGANVLTFGAGSRLTVL.

This clonotype occurred many times. The chain combines TRBV29-1 with TRBJ1-6; 9 nucleotides align to TRBD1. The V segment lost 6 bases and the J segment 8 bases; nucleotides outside the gene matches: 5. The CDR3 totals 13 residues. The germline V gene encodes CDR1 SQVTM and CDR2 ANQGSEA. The CDR3 loop is CSVGGQGDSPLHF. The CDR3 nucleotides are TGCAGCGTGGGGGGACAGGGTGATTCACCCCTCCACTTT.

J is TRBJ2-5 and V is TRBV5-1; D call uncertain. The DNA end lines up better with TRBJ2-7; the J call may be wrong. The CDR3 runs to 14 residues. The germline V gene has CDR1 SGHRS and CDR2 YFSETQ. In DNA form, the CDR3 reads TGCGCCAGCAGCTTGAATCCACAGACCTACGAGCAGTACTTC. Translated, it gives CASSLNPQTYEQYF.

This clonotype was detected only once. J is TRBJ2-5 and V is TRBV7-2; 7 bases align to TRBD2. CDR1 is SGHTA and CDR2 is FQGNSA in the germline V gene. The CDR3 sequence is 14 residues long. The V gene end was trimmed by 7 bases and the J gene end by 5 bases; junction bases not matched to a gene: 10. The chain's CDR3 is CASMIAGARETQYF. The CDR3 DNA reads as TGTGCCAGCATGATAGCGGGCGCAAGGGAGACCCAGTACTTC.

The sample holds many counts of this clonotype. The chain is built from TRBV15 and TRBJ1-5, with D possibly being TRBD1 (5 bases). With 5 bases removed from V and 0 bases from J, the gap between germline ends came to 11 bases. Germline CDR1 is LNHNV and CDR2 is YYDKDF (reference sequence). The CDR3 extends over 15 amino acids. The CDR3, as DNA: TGTGCCACCAGCGGGGGACGGTTTAGCAATCAGCCCCAGCATTTT. Protein: CATSGGRFSNQPQHF. The full variable domain, with the rest looked up from reference TRBV15 and TRBJ1-5, is DAMVIQNPRYQVTQFGKPVTLSCSQTLNHNVMYWYQQKSSQAPKLLFHYYDKDFNNEADTPDNFQSRRPNTSFCFLDIRSPGLGDTAMYLCATSGGRFSNQPQHFGDGTRLSIL.

This clonotype occurred a few times. Possible read error: a much larger clone is one base away. This chain uses TRBV29-1 with TRBJ1-2, with TRBD1 matching 7 bases. The CDR3 extends over 13 amino acids. The germline gives CDR1 SQVTM, CDR2 ANQGSEA. The ends lost 7 bases at V and 4 bases at J; junction bases unmatched: 9. This CDR3 reads CSERTGPGYGYTF. The CDR3 nucleotides read TGCAGCGAGAGGACAGGCCCTGGCTATGGCTACACCTTC. Variable domain in full (rest from reference TRBV29-1 and TRBJ1-2): SAVISQKPSRDICQRGTSLTIQCQVDSQVTMMFWYRQQPGQSLTLIATANQGSEATYESGFVIDKFPISRPNLTFSTLTVSNMSPEDSSIYLCSERTGPGYGYTFGSGTRLTVV.

The chain combines TRBV15 with TRBJ2-3; no clear D. Trimming shortened V by 0 bases and J by 4 bases, and 14 bases separated the two germline ends. Germline V gene sequence: CDR1 LNHNV, CDR2 YYDKDF (reference sequence). The CDR3 covers 16 residues. CDR3 nucleotide sequence: TGTGCCACCAGCAGAGATTCCCCAGGTGGCGCAGATACGCAGTATTTT. The encoded protein is CATSRDSPGGADTQYF.

This clonotype was seen a few times. V and J are TRBV6-2 or TRBV6-3 and TRBJ1-2; the D gene is possibly TRBD1 (5 bases). V lost 1 base and J lost 4, with 10 bases in between. CDR1 is MNHEY and CDR2 is SVGEGT in the germline V gene. The CDR3 sequence is 14 residues long. The CDR3 coding sequence is TGTGCCAGCAGTTACTTAGGGGCGTCCTATGGCTACACCTTC. The encoded protein is CASSYLGASYGYTF.